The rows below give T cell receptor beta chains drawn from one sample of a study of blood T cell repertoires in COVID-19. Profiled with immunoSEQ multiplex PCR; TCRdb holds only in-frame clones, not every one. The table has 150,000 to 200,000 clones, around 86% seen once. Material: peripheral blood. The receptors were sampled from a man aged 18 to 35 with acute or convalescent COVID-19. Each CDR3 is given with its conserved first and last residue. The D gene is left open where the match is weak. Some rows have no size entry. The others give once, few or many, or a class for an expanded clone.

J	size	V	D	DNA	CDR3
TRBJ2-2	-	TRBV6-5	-	TGTGCCAGCAGTTACTCGTGGTCAGGTCTGGAGCTGTTTTTT	CASSYSWSGLELFF
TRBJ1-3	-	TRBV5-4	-	TGTGCCAGCAGCTTGGGGAGACCGGATCTGAGCTCTGGAAACACCATATATTTT	CASSLGRPDLSSGNTIYF
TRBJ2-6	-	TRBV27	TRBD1	TGTGCCAGCAGTTTAAACAGGGGTGGGGCCAACGTCCTGACTTTC	CASSLNRGGANVLTF
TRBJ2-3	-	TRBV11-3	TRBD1	TGTGCCAGCAGCCAGGGGGACAGGGTCGAGACAGATACGCAGTATTTT	CASSQGDRVETDTQYF
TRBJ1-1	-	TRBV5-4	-	TGTGCCAGCAGCGGGAGTGGGGGCTGGGAAGCTTTCTTT	CASSGSGGWEAFF
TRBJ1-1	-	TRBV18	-	TGTGCCAGCTCACCTCCATCCGGAGTGAACACTGAAGCTTTCTTT	CASSPPSGVNTEAFF
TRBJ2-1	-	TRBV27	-	TGTGCCAGCAGTTTACGTTACTATCCCTACAATGAGCAGTTCTTC	CASSLRYYPYNEQFF
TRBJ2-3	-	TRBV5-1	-	TGCGCCAGCAGCTTGGGGGTAGCGAGCACAGATACGCAGTATTTT	CASSLGVASTDTQYF
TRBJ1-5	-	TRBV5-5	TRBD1	TGTGCCAGCAGCTTTTGGACAGGGAAAAATCAGCCCCAGCATTTT	CASSFWTGKNQPQHF
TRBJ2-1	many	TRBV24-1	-	TGTGCCACCAGTAGGACTGCAGACTACAATGAGCAGTTCTTC	CATSRTADYNEQFF
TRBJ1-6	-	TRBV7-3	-	TGTGCCAGCAGCTTAGCAGGGAGGAATTCACCCCTCCACTTT	CASSLAGRNSPLHF
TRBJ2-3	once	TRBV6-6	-	TGTGCCAGCAGTTACTTGCGGGGAACAGATACGCAGTATTTT	CASSYLRGTDTQYF
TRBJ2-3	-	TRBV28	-	TGTGCCAGCAGTCAGGACAGCGACACAGATACGCAGTATTTT	CASSQDSDTDTQYF
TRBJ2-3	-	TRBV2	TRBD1	TGTGCCAGCACGGGACAGGGGTTGTCAGATACGCAGTATTTT	CASTGQGLSDTQYF
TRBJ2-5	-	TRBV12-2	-	TGTGCAAGTCGCTTAGCGAGGAGGAGTTGGGAGGAGACCCAGTACTTC	CASRLARRSWEETQYF
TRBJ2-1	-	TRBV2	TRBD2	TGTGCCAGCAGTGAAGCGTTCTTAGCGGGGGGATCGGTACATGAGCAGTTCTTC	CASSEAFLAGGSVHEQFF